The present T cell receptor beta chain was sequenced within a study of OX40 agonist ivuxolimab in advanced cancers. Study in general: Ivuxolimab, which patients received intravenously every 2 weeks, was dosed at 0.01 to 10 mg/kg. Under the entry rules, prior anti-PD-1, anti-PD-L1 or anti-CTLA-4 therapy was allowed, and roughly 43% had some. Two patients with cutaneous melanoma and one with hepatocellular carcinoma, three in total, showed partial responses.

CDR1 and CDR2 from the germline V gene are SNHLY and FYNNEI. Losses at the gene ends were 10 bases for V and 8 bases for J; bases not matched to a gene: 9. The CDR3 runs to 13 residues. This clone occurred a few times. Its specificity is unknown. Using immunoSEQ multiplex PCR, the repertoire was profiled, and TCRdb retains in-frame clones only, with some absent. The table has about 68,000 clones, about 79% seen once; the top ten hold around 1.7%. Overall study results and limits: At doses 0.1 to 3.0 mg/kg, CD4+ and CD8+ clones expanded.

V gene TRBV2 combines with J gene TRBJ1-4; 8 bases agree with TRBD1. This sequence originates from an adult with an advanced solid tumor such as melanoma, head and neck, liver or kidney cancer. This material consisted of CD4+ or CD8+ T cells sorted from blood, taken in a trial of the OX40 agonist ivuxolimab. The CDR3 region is CATRQGALEKLFF. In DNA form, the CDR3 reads TGTGCCACCCGTCAGGGGGCCCTCGAAAAACTGTTTTTT.